This TCR beta chain originates from a study of CD8 T cells in ankylosing spondylitis. J lost 6 bases, V lost 3 bases, and 10 bases had no gene match. This CDR3 comprises 15 residues. CDR1 and CDR2 (germline): KGHSH, LQKENI. A note on this clonotype: The antigen is not known.

One entry per CDR3 protein, called by TCRdb with MiXCR from the 5' RACE reads. The repertoire includes 800,000 to 900,000 distinct CDR3 sequences, approximately 12% of them detected once, and roughly 0.51% sits in the top ten. Overall study results and limits: Blood from ankylosing spondylitis patients appeared to carry a characteristic roughly 8-variant TCR beta motif. Disease-linked clones reportedly concentrated significantly in matched ankylosing spondylitis synovial fluid.

The sample taken for sequencing was blood, either unsorted or a sorted T cell fraction (not recorded which). The chain carries TRBV18 and TRBJ1-2, with 7 bases that match TRBD1. This TCR was sampled from a male donor with ankylosing spondylitis. Here the CDR3 DNA reads TGTGCCAGCTCACCCCGAACAGGGGACTCGGATGGCTACACCTTC. It specifies CASSPRTGDSDGYTF.